This T cell receptor beta chain was observed in a study of human T cells and chemical hapten exposure. As for the study in general: Mostly female patients had alopecia areata, totalis or universalis. Minor volume differences among pooled libraries chiefly drove per-sample TCR yield variation. The study's findings and limits: With regard to DPC sensitization, TCRs above 1 in 1000 frequency did not change. It should be noted that donors had alopecia, so their immune response may differ from healthy people's.

One entry per CDR3 protein results from TCRdb running MiXCR on the RACE reads. The table lists tens of thousands of distinct CDR3 sequences, approximately 9% of them singletons, with about 6.6% in the top ten. In its sample, this clonotype was seen many times. Its antigen remains unknown. Trimming cost V 3 bases and J 0 bases, with 7 bases left between them. Germline V lookup: CDR1 MRHNA, CDR2 SNTAGT. CDR3 length equals 14 residues. The time point: patch test 2, 6 weeks after DPC sensitization. Described treatment: therapeutic diphenylcyclopropenone sensitization with weekly scalp DPC. This TCR was sampled from a man between 25 and 39 years old with alopecia areata. Some clones in this sample may be carry-over from other donors' samples. Specimen: whole blood, collected in connection with sensitization to the hapten diphenylcyclopropenone (DPC). The V and J genes are TRBV6-4 and TRBJ2-3; D is possibly TRBD1 (5 bases). CDR3 region: CASSEAGSTDTQYF. CDR3 bases: TGTGCCAGCAGTGAAGCAGGGAGCACAGATACGCAGTATTTT.